This T cell receptor beta chain was sequenced during a study of CD8+ T cells in alopecia areata. The overall study: Treated patients' severity was scored by percentage of affected scalp area. Study conclusions and caveats: It was lesional scalp, especially alopecia totalis/universalis, that showed higher clonality than normal scalp. Scalp clonality decreased significantly with tofacitinib, and so did expanded CD8+ clones among the top 100.

Points on this clone: Its antigen remains unidentified.

RNA extraction and reverse transcription yielded cDNA as sequencing template. Only in-frame clones appear in the TCRdb table, and some are missing; sequencing was by immunoSEQ multiplex PCR. Of approximately 65,000 clones in the sample, around 45% were seen once. Specified treatment: oral pan-JAK inhibitor, 5-10 mg twice daily. This TCR was recovered from a human donor with alopecia areata. The specimen comprised CD8+ T cells sorted from blood, sampled at approximately week 36, from a patient treated with tofacitinib.

The CDR3 sequence: CASSFGAGGYNEQFF. The CDR3 DNA follows: TGTGCCAGCAGCTTCGGGGCAGGGGGCTACAATGAGCAGTTCTTC. The V gene is TRBV5-6, the J gene TRBJ2-1; 7 bases map to TRBD1. This CDR3 has 15 residues. Germline lookup yields CDR1 SGHDT and CDR2 YYEEEE. V was clipped by 2 bases and J by 3 bases; unmatched bases: 5.